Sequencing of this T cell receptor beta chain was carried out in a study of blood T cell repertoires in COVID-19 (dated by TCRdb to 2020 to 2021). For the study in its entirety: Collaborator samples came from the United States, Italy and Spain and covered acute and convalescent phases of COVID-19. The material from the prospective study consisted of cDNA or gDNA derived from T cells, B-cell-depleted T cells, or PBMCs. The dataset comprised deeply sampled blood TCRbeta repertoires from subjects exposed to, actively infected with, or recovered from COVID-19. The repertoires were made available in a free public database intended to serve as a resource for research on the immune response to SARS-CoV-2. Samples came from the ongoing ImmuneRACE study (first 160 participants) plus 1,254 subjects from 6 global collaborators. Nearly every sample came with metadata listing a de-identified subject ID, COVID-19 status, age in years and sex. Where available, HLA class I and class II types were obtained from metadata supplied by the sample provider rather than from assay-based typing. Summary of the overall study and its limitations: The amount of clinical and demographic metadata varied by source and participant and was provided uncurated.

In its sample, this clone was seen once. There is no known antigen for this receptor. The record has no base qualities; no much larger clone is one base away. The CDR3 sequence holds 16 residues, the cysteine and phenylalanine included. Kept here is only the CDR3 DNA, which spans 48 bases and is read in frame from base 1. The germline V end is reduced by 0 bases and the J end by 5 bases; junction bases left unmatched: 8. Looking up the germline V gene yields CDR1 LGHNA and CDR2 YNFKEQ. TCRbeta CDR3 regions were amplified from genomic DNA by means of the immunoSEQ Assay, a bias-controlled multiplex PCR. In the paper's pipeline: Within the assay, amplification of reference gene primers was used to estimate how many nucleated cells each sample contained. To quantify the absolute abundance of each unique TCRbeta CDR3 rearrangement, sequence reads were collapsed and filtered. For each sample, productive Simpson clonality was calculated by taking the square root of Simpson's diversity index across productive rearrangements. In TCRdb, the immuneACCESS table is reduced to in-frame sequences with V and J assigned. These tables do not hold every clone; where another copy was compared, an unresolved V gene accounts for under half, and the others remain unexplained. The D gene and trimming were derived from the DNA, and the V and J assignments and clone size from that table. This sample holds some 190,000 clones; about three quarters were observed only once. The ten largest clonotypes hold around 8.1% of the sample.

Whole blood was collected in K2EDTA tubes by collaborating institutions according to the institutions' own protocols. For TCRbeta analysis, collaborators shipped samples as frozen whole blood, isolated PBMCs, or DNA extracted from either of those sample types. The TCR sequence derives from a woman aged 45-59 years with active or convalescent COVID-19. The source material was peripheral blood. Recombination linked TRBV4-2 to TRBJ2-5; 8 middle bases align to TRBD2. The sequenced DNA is TGTGCCAGCAGCCAAGATTACGGGGGGGGCCAGGAGACCCAGTACTTC. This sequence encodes CASSQDYGGGQETQYF.